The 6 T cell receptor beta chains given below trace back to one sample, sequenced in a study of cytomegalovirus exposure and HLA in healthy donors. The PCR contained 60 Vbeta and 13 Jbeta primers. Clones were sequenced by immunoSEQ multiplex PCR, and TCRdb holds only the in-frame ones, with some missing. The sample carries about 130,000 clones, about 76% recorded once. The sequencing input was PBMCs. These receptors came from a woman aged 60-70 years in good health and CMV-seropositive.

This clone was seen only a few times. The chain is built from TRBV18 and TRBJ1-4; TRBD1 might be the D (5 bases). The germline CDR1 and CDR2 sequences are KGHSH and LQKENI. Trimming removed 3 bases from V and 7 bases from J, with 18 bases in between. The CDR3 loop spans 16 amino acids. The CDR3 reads CASSPTPTAGREKLFF. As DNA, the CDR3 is TGTGCCAGCTCACCTACGCCGACAGCGGGTCGTGAAAAACTGTTTTTT.

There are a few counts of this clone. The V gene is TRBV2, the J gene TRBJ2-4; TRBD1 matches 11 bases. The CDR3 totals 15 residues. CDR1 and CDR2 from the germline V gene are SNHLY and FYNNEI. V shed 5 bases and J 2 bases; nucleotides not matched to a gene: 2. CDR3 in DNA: TGTGCCAGCAGTAGGGACAGGGGGACCAAAAACATTCAGTACTTC. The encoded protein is CASSRDRGTKNIQYF.

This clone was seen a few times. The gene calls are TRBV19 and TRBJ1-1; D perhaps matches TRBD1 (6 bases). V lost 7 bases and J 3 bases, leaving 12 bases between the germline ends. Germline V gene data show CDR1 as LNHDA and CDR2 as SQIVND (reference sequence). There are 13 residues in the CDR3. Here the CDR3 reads CASKSGQYTEAFF. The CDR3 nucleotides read TGTGCCAGTAAGAGCGGACAGTACACTGAAGCTTTCTTT.

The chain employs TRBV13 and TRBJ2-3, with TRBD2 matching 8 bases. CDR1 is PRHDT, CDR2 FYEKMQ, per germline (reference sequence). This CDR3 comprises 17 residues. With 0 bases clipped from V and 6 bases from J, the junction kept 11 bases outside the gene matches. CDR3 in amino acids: CASSLGRGGFRRDTQYF. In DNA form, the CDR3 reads TGTGCCAGCAGCTTAGGACGGGGGGGGTTTAGGCGGGATACGCAGTATTTT.

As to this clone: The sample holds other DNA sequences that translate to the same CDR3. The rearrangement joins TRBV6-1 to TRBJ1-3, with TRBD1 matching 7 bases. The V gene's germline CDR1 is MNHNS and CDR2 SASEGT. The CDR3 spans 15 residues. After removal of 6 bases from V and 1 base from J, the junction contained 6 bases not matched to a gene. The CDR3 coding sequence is TGTGCCAGCAGCCTATTACAGGGGTCTGGAAACACCATATATTTT. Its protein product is CASSLLQGSGNTIYF.

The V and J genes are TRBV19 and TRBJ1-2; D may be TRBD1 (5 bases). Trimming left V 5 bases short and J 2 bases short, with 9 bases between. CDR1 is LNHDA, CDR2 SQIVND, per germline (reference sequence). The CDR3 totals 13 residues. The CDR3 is CASSPGLNYGYTF. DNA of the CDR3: TGTGCCAGTAGTCCAGGGCTCAACTATGGCTACACCTTC.